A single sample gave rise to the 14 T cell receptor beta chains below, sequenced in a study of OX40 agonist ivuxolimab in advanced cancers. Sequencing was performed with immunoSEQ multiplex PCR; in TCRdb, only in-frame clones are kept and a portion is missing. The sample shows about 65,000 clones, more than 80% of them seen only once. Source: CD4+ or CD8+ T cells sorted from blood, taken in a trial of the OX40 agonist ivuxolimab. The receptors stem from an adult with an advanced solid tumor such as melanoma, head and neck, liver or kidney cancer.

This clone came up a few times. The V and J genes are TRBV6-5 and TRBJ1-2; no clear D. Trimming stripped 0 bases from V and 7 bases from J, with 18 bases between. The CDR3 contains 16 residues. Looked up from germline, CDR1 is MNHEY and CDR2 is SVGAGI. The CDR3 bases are TGTGCCAGCAGTTACTCGACTCTACAGCGCTTAGGTGGCTACACCTTC. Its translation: CASSYSTLQRLGGYTF.

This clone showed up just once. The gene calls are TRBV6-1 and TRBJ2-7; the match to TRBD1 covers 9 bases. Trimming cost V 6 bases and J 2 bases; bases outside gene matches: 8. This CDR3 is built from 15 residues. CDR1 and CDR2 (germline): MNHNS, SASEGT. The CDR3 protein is CASSRSGQGPYEQYV. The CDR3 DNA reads TGTGCCAGCAGCCGATCGGGACAGGGTCCCTACGAGCAGTACGTC.

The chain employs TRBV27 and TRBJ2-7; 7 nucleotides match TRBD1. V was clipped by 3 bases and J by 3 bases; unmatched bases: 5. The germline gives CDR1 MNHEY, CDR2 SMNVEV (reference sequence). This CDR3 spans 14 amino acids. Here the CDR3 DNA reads TGTGCCAGCAGTTTCGTACAGGGGAACTACGAGCAGTACTTC. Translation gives CASSFVQGNYEQYF.

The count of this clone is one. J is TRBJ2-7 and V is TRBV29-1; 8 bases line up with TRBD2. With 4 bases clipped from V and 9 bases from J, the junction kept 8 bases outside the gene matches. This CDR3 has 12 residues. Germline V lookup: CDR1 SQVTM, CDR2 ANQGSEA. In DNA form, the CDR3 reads TGCAGCGTTGCGGGACTAGGGGGAGTGCAGTACGTC. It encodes CSVAGLGGVQYV.

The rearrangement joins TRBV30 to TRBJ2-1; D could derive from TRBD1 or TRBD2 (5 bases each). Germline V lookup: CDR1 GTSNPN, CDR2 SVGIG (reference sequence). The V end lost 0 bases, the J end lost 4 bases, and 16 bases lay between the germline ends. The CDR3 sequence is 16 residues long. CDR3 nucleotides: TGTGCCTGGAGTGTAATCTCGGGGACCACGTACAATGAGCAGTTCTTC. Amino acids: CAWSVISGTTYNEQFF.

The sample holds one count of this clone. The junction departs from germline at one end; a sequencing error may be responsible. CDR3 in DNA: TGTGCCCGGAGTGTACTCGGGGCCCAGTACTTC. Translated: CARSVLGAQYF. V and J are TRBV30 and TRBJ2-5; tentative D call: TRBD2 (5 bases). The CDR3 is 11 residues long. Germline-derived CDR1 and CDR2 are GTSNPN and SVGIG (reference sequence).

The CDR3 DNA reads as TGTGCCAGCAGCTTAGAAAGTTGGGGGCCTCTTTCCTACGAGCAGTACTTC. Translated, it gives CASSLESWGPLSYEQYF. This sequence joins TRBV7-9 and TRBJ2-7; D is perhaps TRBD1 (6 bases). V was trimmed by 1 base and J by 1 base, leaving 17 bases between them. Germline V lookup: CDR1 SEHNR, CDR2 FQNEAQ (reference sequence). The CDR3 is 17 amino acids. The whole variable domain, remainder taken from reference TRBV7-9 and TRBJ2-7, is DTGVSQNPRHKITKRGQNVTFRCDPISEHNRLYWYRQTLGQGPEFLTYFQNEAQLEKSRLLSDRFSAERPKGSFSTLEIQRTEQGDSAMYLCASSLESWGPLSYEQYFGPGTRLTVT.

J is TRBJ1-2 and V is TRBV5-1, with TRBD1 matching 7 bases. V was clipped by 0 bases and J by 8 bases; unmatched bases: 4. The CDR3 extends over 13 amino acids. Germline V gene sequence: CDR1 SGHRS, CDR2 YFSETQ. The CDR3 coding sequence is TGCGCCAGCAGCTTGGAACAGGGGCTCGGCTACACCTTC. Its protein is CASSLEQGLGYTF.

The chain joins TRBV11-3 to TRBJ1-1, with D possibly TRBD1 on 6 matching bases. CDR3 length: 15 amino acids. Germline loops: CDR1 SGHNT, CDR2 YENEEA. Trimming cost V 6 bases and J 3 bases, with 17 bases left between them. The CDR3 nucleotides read TGTGCCAGCAGGAGGTCGGGGGCGCGATACACTGAAGCTTTCTTT. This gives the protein CASRRSGARYTEAFF.

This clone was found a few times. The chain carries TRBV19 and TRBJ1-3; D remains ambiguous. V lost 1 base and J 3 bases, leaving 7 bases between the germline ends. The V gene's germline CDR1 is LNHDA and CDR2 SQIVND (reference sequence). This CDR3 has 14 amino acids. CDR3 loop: CASSIGGVGNTIYF. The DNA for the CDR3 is TGTGCCAGTAGTATAGGCGGAGTTGGAAACACCATATATTTT. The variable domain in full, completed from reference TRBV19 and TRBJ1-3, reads DGGITQSPKYLFRKEGQNVTLSCEQNLNHDAMYWYRQDPGQGLRLIYYSQIVNDFQKGDIAEGYSVSREKKESFPLTVTSAQKNPTAFYLCASSIGGVGNTIYFGEGSWLTVV.

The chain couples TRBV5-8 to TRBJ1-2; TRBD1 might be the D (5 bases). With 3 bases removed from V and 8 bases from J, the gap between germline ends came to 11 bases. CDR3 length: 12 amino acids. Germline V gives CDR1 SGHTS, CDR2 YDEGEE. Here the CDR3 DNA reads TGTGCCAGCAGCTGGGGCCCATGGGGCTACACCTTC. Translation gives CASSWGPWGYTF.

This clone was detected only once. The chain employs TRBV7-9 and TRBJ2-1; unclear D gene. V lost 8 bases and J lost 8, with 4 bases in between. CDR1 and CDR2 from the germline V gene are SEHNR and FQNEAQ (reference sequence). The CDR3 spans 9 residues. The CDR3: CASRDEQFF. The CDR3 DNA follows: TGTGCCAGCCGGGATGAGCAGTTCTTC. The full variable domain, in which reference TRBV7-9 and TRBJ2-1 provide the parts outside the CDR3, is DTGVSQNPRHKITKRGQNVTFRCDPISEHNRLYWYRQTLGQGPEFLTYFQNEAQLEKSRLLSDRFSAERPKGSFSTLEIQRTEQGDSAMYLCASRDEQFFGPGTRLTVL.

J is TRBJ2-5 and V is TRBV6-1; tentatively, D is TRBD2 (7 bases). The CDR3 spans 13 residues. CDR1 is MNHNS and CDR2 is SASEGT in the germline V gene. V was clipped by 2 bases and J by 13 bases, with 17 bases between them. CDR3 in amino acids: CASSETGGGGGYF. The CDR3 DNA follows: TGTGCCAGCAGTGAAACAGGCGGCGGGGGCGGGTACTTC.

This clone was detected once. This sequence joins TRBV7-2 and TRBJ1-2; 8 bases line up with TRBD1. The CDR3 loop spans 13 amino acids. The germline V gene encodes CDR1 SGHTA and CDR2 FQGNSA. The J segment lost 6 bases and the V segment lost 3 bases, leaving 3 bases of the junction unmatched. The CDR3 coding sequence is TGTGCCAGCAGCTTCCAGGGGGCGGATGGCTACACCTTC. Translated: CASSFQGADGYTF.